Listed below are T cell receptor beta chains from one sample, sequenced in a study of blood T cells in healthy people across ages. A single record per CDR3 protein comes from TCRdb applying MiXCR to the 5' RACE reads. The data hold approximately 1,700,000 distinct CDR3 sequences, with more than 35% observed a single time. What was sequenced was blood. Receptor source: a human donor in good health. Both conserved end residues are part of each CDR3. Each record gives: D gene, J gene, clone size, V gene, CDR3 protein, CDR3 DNA. The D gene is left open where the match is weak. Clone sizes are given selectively: once, few, many, or a class where the clone is expanded.

D gene: -; J gene: TRBJ2-7; clone size: -; V gene: TRBV7-9; CDR3 protein: CASSSEPRGDYEQYF; CDR3 DNA: TGTGCCAGCAGCTCGGAGCCTAGGGGGGACTACGAGCAGTACTTC
D gene: TRBD1; J gene: TRBJ2-7; clone size: -; V gene: TRBV28; CDR3 protein: CASSQIGTGRHEQYF; CDR3 DNA: TGTGCCAGCAGTCAAATTGGGACAGGGCGCCACGAGCAGTACTTC
D gene: TRBD1; J gene: TRBJ1-5; clone size: -; V gene: TRBV20-1; CDR3 protein: CSATSGGTGNQPQHF; CDR3 DNA: TGCAGTGCCACTTCTGGGGGGACAGGGAATCAGCCCCAGCATTTT
D gene: -; J gene: TRBJ2-7; clone size: few; V gene: TRBV7-2; CDR3 protein: CASSRDTPYEQYF; CDR3 DNA: TGTGCCAGCAGCCGGGACACCCCCTACGAGCAGTACTTC
D gene: -; J gene: TRBJ2-5; clone size: -; V gene: TRBV12-3/TRBV12-4; CDR3 protein: CTSSFGSEETQYF; CDR3 DNA: TGTACCAGCAGTTTCGGGAGCGAAGAGACCCAGTACTTC
D gene: TRBD1; J gene: TRBJ2-7; clone size: -; V gene: TRBV6-5; CDR3 protein: CASIGQGAYEQYF; CDR3 DNA: TGTGCCAGCATTGGACAGGGGGCTTACGAGCAGTACTTC
D gene: -; J gene: TRBJ2-1; clone size: -; V gene: TRBV4-1; CDR3 protein: CASSQERVSYNEQFF; CDR3 DNA: TGCGCCAGCAGCCAAGAGAGGGTCTCCTACAATGAGCAGTTCTTC
D gene: TRBD1; J gene: TRBJ1-2; clone size: -; V gene: TRBV10-3; CDR3 protein: CAISPGTGRGYTF; CDR3 DNA: TGTGCCATCAGTCCCGGGACAGGGAGAGGCTACACCTTC
D gene: TRBD1; J gene: TRBJ2-1; clone size: few; V gene: TRBV20-1; CDR3 protein: CSAGPSGRGTHNEQFF; CDR3 DNA: TGCAGTGCTGGCCCCTCAGGCAGGGGGACCCACAATGAGCAGTTCTTC
D gene: -; J gene: TRBJ2-3; clone size: many; V gene: TRBV29-1; CDR3 protein: CSSRGTDTQYF; CDR3 DNA: TGCAGCTCCAGGGGTACAGATACGCAGTATTTT
D gene: -; J gene: TRBJ1-4; clone size: -; V gene: TRBV2; CDR3 protein: CASNLNSGNEKLFF; CDR3 DNA: TGTGCCAGCAACCTCAACAGCGGTAATGAAAAACTGTTTTTT
D gene: TRBD2; J gene: TRBJ2-7; clone size: -; V gene: TRBV20-1; CDR3 protein: CSALRDGGYEQYF; CDR3 DNA: TGCAGTGCCCTCCGGGACGGGGGGTACGAGCAGTACTTC
D gene: TRBD2; J gene: TRBJ2-1; clone size: -; V gene: TRBV3-1; CDR3 protein: CASSHAGGLSEQFF; CDR3 DNA: TGTGCCAGCAGCCATGCGGGGGGCTTGAGTGAGCAGTTCTTC
D gene: -; J gene: TRBJ2-1; clone size: few; V gene: TRBV5-1; CDR3 protein: CASSPGHQYSYNEQFF; CDR3 DNA: TGCGCCAGCAGTCCGGGACACCAGTACTCCTACAATGAGCAGTTCTTC
D gene: -; J gene: TRBJ2-5; clone size: few; V gene: TRBV29-1; CDR3 protein: CSVGGWGPSETQYF; CDR3 DNA: TGCAGCGTTGGTGGGTGGGGGCCCTCGGAGACCCAGTACTTC
D gene: TRBD2; J gene: TRBJ2-4; clone size: -; V gene: TRBV12-3/TRBV12-4; CDR3 protein: CASSFQTSGGPPESGQYF; CDR3 DNA: TGTGCCAGCAGTTTCCAAACTAGCGGGGGGCCTCCCGAGTCGGGGCAGTACTTC
D gene: TRBD1; J gene: TRBJ1-6; clone size: -; V gene: TRBV6-5; CDR3 protein: CASSSMTGLAWPPLHF; CDR3 DNA: TGTGCCAGCAGTTCTATGACAGGGCTTGCGTGGCCACCCCTCCACTTT
D gene: -; J gene: TRBJ1-4; clone size: -; V gene: TRBV9; CDR3 protein: CASSHGLGNEKLFF; CDR3 DNA: TGTGCCAGCAGCCACGGATTGGGTAATGAAAAACTGTTTTTT
D gene: TRBD1; J gene: TRBJ1-2; clone size: -; V gene: TRBV7-9; CDR3 protein: CASSLTGDYYGYTF; CDR3 DNA: TGTGCCAGCAGTTTGACAGGGGACTACTATGGCTACACCTTC
D gene: -; J gene: TRBJ2-6; clone size: -; V gene: TRBV7-9; CDR3 protein: CASSLLAYQLGANVLTF; CDR3 DNA: TGTGCCAGCAGCTTATTAGCTTACCAACTCGGGGCCAACGTCCTGACTTTC
D gene: -; J gene: TRBJ1-2; clone size: -; V gene: TRBV5-1; CDR3 protein: CASSLEQDGGYTF; CDR3 DNA: TGCGCCAGCAGCTTGGAACAGGACGGTGGCTACACCTTC
D gene: -; J gene: TRBJ2-1; clone size: -; V gene: TRBV30; CDR3 protein: CAWNRNNEQFF; CDR3 DNA: TGTGCCTGGAATCGTAACAATGAGCAGTTCTTC
D gene: -; J gene: TRBJ2-3; clone size: few; V gene: TRBV10-3; CDR3 protein: CAARDADTQYF; CDR3 DNA: TGTGCCGCTCGGGATGCAGATACGCAGTATTTT
D gene: TRBD2; J gene: TRBJ2-5; clone size: many; V gene: TRBV7-2; CDR3 protein: CASSLLAGSQETQYF; CDR3 DNA: TGCGCCAGCAGCCTACTAGCGGGTTCCCAAGAGACCCAGTACTTC
D gene: TRBD1; J gene: TRBJ2-1; clone size: -; V gene: TRBV28; CDR3 protein: CASSRGQPDYYNEQFF; CDR3 DNA: TGTGCCAGCAGTAGGGGACAGCCAGACTACTACAATGAGCAGTTCTTC
D gene: -; J gene: TRBJ2-1; clone size: -; V gene: TRBV7-8; CDR3 protein: CASSLGFLSNEQFF; CDR3 DNA: TGTGCCAGCAGCTTAGGCTTCCTGAGCAATGAGCAGTTCTTC
D gene: -; J gene: TRBJ2-3; clone size: -; V gene: TRBV9; CDR3 protein: CASSDPFSGDTQYF; CDR3 DNA: TGTGCCAGCAGCGATCCCTTTAGCGGAGATACGCAGTATTTT
D gene: -; J gene: TRBJ2-3; clone size: -; V gene: TRBV2; CDR3 protein: CASIFPNGTSTDTQYF; CDR3 DNA: TGTGCCAGCATTTTTCCCAACGGGACTAGCACAGATACGCAGTATTTT
D gene: -; J gene: TRBJ2-3; clone size: many; V gene: TRBV6-1; CDR3 protein: CASSVQIQGPADTQYF; CDR3 DNA: TGTGCCAGCAGCGTACAGATACAAGGGCCGGCAGATACGCAGTATTTT
D gene: -; J gene: TRBJ2-5; clone size: few; V gene: TRBV3-1; CDR3 protein: CASSRKQVQETQYF; CDR3 DNA: TGTGCCAGCAGCCGAAAGCAGGTTCAAGAGACCCAGTACTTC
D gene: -; J gene: TRBJ2-7; clone size: -; V gene: TRBV20-1; CDR3 protein: CSAREGGTQYEQYF; CDR3 DNA: TGCAGTGCAAGAGAAGGCGGAACGCAATACGAGCAGTACTTC
D gene: -; J gene: TRBJ2-1; clone size: -; V gene: TRBV7-2; CDR3 protein: CASSLGRGRWGNEQFF; CDR3 DNA: TGTGCCAGCAGCTTAGGTCGGGGTAGGTGGGGCAATGAGCAGTTCTTC
D gene: TRBD1; J gene: TRBJ2-5; clone size: -; V gene: TRBV24-1; CDR3 protein: CATSDLGTAQETQYF; CDR3 DNA: TGTGCCACCAGTGATTTGGGGACAGCCCAAGAGACCCAGTACTTC
D gene: TRBD2; J gene: TRBJ2-3; clone size: -; V gene: TRBV6-6; CDR3 protein: CASRSTSGGAGDTQYF; CDR3 DNA: TGTGCCAGCAGATCAACTAGCGGGGGGGCCGGAGATACGCAGTATTTT
D gene: -; J gene: TRBJ2-3; clone size: -; V gene: TRBV12-3/TRBV12-4; CDR3 protein: CASSPGLGLGAPSDTQYF; CDR3 DNA: TGTGCCAGCAGTCCAGGCTTAGGTCTGGGGGCGCCGTCAGATACGCAGTATTTT
D gene: -; J gene: TRBJ1-2; clone size: few; V gene: TRBV5-1; CDR3 protein: CASSSQGQGYTF; CDR3 DNA: TGCGCCAGCAGCTCCCAGGGGCAGGGCTACACCTTC
D gene: -; J gene: TRBJ2-5; clone size: -; V gene: TRBV14; CDR3 protein: CASSQVEGGTQYF; CDR3 DNA: TGTGCCAGCAGCCAAGTCGAGGGAGGGACCCAGTACTTC
D gene: TRBD1; J gene: TRBJ1-4; clone size: few; V gene: TRBV12-3/TRBV12-4; CDR3 protein: CASSSSRDRANEKLFF; CDR3 DNA: TGTGCCAGCAGTTCCTCCCGGGACAGGGCTAATGAAAAACTGTTTTTT
D gene: -; J gene: TRBJ1-1; clone size: once; V gene: TRBV18; CDR3 protein: CASSPLTENTEAFF; CDR3 DNA: TGTGCCAGCTCACCATTGACAGAGAACACTGAAGCTTTCTTT
D gene: -; J gene: TRBJ1-4; clone size: once; V gene: TRBV4-1; CDR3 protein: CASSQEPQGSVAEKLFF; CDR3 DNA: TGCGCCAGCAGCCAAGAGCCCCAGGGAAGTGTCGCTGAAAAACTGTTTTTT
D gene: TRBD1; J gene: TRBJ2-7; clone size: -; V gene: TRBV28; CDR3 protein: CASTGQDSSYEQYF; CDR3 DNA: TGTGCCAGCACTGGACAGGATAGCTCCTACGAGCAGTACTTC
D gene: -; J gene: TRBJ2-4; clone size: -; V gene: TRBV11-1; CDR3 protein: CASSLHSQLYVQYF; CDR3 DNA: TGTGCCAGCAGCTTACACAGCCAACTCTACGTGCAGTACTTC
D gene: TRBD1; J gene: TRBJ1-5; clone size: few; V gene: TRBV29-1; CDR3 protein: CSVGTDLNQPQHF; CDR3 DNA: TGCAGCGTGGGGACAGACTTAAATCAGCCCCAGCATTTT
D gene: TRBD2; J gene: TRBJ2-7; clone size: -; V gene: TRBV11-2; CDR3 protein: CASSLGSSGYYEQYF; CDR3 DNA: TGTGCCAGTAGCTTAGGGTCTAGCGGGTACTACGAGCAGTACTTC
D gene: TRBD2; J gene: TRBJ2-1; clone size: -; V gene: TRBV2; CDR3 protein: CASSDRLAPYNEQFF; CDR3 DNA: TGTGCCAGCAGTGATAGACTAGCCCCCTACAATGAGCAGTTCTTC
D gene: -; J gene: TRBJ2-3; clone size: few; V gene: TRBV29-1; CDR3 protein: CSAAMRLFTDTQYF; CDR3 DNA: TGCAGCGCCGCGATGCGGCTTTTCACAGATACGCAGTATTTT
D gene: -; J gene: TRBJ1-1; clone size: few; V gene: TRBV20-1; CDR3 protein: CSAGPSGPSNTEAFF; CDR3 DNA: TGCAGTGCTGGTCCTTCCGGGCCCTCGAACACTGAAGCTTTCTTT
D gene: -; J gene: TRBJ1-4; clone size: -; V gene: TRBV4-3; CDR3 protein: CASSQKFIGEKLFF; CDR3 DNA: TGCGCCAGCAGCCAAAAGTTTATAGGGGAAAAACTGTTTTTT
D gene: -; J gene: TRBJ1-1; clone size: few; V gene: TRBV15; CDR3 protein: CATSREVGGHTEAFF; CDR3 DNA: TGTGCCACCAGCAGAGAAGTAGGGGGTCACACTGAAGCTTTCTTT
D gene: -; J gene: TRBJ2-2; clone size: -; V gene: TRBV9; CDR3 protein: CASSVEDTGELFF; CDR3 DNA: TGTGCCAGCAGCGTAGAGGACACCGGGGAGCTGTTTTTT
D gene: -; J gene: TRBJ2-1; clone size: -; V gene: TRBV28; CDR3 protein: CAGSPGGTWFRVQFF; CDR3 DNA: TGTGCCGGCAGTCCGGGGGGCACCTGGTTTCGAGTGCAGTTCTTC
D gene: -; J gene: TRBJ1-5; clone size: few; V gene: TRBV4-2; CDR3 protein: CASSQTQGLNQPQHF; CDR3 DNA: TGTGCCAGCAGCCAAACACAGGGATTGAATCAGCCCCAGCATTTT
D gene: TRBD1; J gene: TRBJ1-1; clone size: -; V gene: TRBV15; CDR3 protein: CATSRATGGLAEAFF; CDR3 DNA: TGTGCCACCAGCAGAGCTACAGGGGGCCTGGCTGAAGCTTTCTTT
D gene: TRBD2; J gene: TRBJ2-5; clone size: few; V gene: TRBV7-2; CDR3 protein: CASSRGGGAVGETQYF; CDR3 DNA: TGTGCCAGCAGCCGAGGCGGGGGGGCCGTAGGAGAGACCCAGTACTTC